The text below deals with one T cell receptor beta chain. Its antigen is unknown. Within one base of it there is no much larger clone, and no base qualities were kept. Reading the germline V gene gives CDR1 SGHRS and CDR2 YFSETQ. Relative to germline, V is 2 bases shorter and J is 3 bases shorter, with 15 bases between their ends. CDR3 length: 15 amino acids, cysteine to phenylalanine. The DNA shown is the 45-base CDR3, in frame from base 1. To prepare the library, the immunoSEQ multiplex PCR assay was applied. Roughly 10^5 TCR templates per sample were assayed on the deep sequencing platform. Genomic DNA extracted from sorted T cells was used for TCRbeta CDR3 sequencing. The original methods were these. The R programming language was used for clonal analysis of the TCRbeta CDR3 data. Unstimulated samples were compared with post-reaction CFSE-low samples to define alloreactive CD4+ and CD8+ clones. Alloreactive CD4+ clones were assigned to regulatory or non-regulatory origin by matching sequences to sorted unstimulated Treg and non-Treg repertoires. The immuneACCESS repertoire file appears here via TCRdb, limited to in-frame rearrangements. These files lack a portion of the clones; in checked studies, under half of the deficit traces to unresolved V genes, and the cause of the others is not known. That table is the source of V, J and clone size, and D and trimming were worked out from the DNA. This sample lists 55,000 to 70,000 clones; about 92% were detected once. The ten largest clones add up to approximately 38% of the sample.

The data belong to a study of siplizumab effects on memory and regulatory T cells (dated by TCRdb to 2018 to 2020). About the full investigation: The study looked at the effect of siplizumab, an anti-CD2 antibody, on alloreactive T-cell subsets in allogeneic mixed lymphocyte reactions made from human PBMCs.

Sorted unstimulated T cells and proliferating T cells recovered from mixed lymphocyte reactions were subjected to TCRbeta CDR3 sequencing. Fresh whole blood from fewer than 11 HLA-typed healthy donors served as the source for isolating PBMCs. What the research found in general, with its limitations: A naive or memory phenotype could not be assigned to roughly 75-95% of proliferating CD4+ or CD8+ clones. In reactions with siplizumab, an average of roughly 70% of mappable alloreactive CD4+ clones were Treg-derived, compared with approximately 29% in control reactions. Greater diversity appeared to be present in unstimulated naive T cells than in memory T cells, and a substantial contribution to the alloresponse seemed to be made by naive cells. The suppressive function of proliferating Tregs from siplizumab cultures was not functionally confirmed. The cumulative frequency of alloreactive sequences that could be traced back to unstimulated CD4+ memory T cells was significantly reduced by siplizumab. Because sequences below about 10^-5 frequency were poorly captured, only a minor fraction of alloreactive clones could be mapped to unstimulated subsets.

The sequence derives from a human donor in good health. The chain couples TRBV5-1 to TRBJ2-7; 6 matching bases give a weak D call of TRBD1. The specimen sequenced was CD8+ T cells sorted from blood. CDR3 sequence: CASSFGNREHYEQYF. The nucleotide sequence reads TGCGCCAGCAGCTTCGGGAACAGGGAGCACTACGAGCAGTACTTC.